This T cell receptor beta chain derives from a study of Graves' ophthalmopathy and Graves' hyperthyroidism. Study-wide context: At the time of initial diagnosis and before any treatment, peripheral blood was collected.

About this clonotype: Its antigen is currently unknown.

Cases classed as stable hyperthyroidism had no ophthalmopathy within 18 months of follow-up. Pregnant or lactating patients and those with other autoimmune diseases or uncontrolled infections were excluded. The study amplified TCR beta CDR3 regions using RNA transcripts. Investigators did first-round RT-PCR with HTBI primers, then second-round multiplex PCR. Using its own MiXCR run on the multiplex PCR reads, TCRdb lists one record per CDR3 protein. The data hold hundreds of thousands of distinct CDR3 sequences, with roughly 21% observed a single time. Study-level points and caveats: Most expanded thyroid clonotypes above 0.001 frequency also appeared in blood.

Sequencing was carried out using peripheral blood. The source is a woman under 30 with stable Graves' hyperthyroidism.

This chain's CDR3 is CASSGGGFDEQYF. The CDR3 region has the DNA TGTGCCAGCAGTGGTGGTGGATTCGACGAGCAGTACTTC. The J gene is TRBJ2-7, the V gene TRBV6-2 or TRBV6-3; D is unclear. The ends were cut back, 5 bases at V and 5 bases at J, with 13 bases in the middle. Germline CDR1 is MNHEY and CDR2 is SVGEGT. The CDR3 is 13 amino acids.